This TCR beta chain originates from a study of blood T cell repertoires in COVID-19. Study-wide background: Material from acute and convalescent COVID-19 was sourced from the United States, Italy and Spain.

In the authors' workflow: It was from reference gene primer amplification that nucleated cell counts were estimated. Repertoires were generated with immunoSEQ multiplex PCR, while TCRdb's copy carries only in-frame clones and drops some. The D gene and trimming were derived from the DNA, and the V and J assignments and clone size from that table. The sample includes roughly 250,000 clones, 80% to 90% of them seen just once. Looked up from germline, CDR1 is KGHDR and CDR2 is SFDVKD. With 4 bases clipped from V and 4 bases from J, the junction kept 10 bases outside the gene matches. The CDR3 extends over 16 amino acids.

The chain is built from TRBV24-1 and TRBJ2-5, with 8 nucleotides matching TRBD1. This receptor was taken from an older woman with acute or convalescent COVID-19. Sequenced sample: peripheral blood. As DNA, the CDR3 is TGTGCCACCAGTGACCCGACCCCAGGGGGCCCAGAGACCCAGTACTTC. This gives the protein CATSDPTPGGPETQYF.